The sequence of this T cell receptor beta chain was determined in a study of control samples from healthy donors and cancer patients. Between the trimmed V and J ends, which lost 3 bases and 4 bases, there was a span of 13 bases. In germline, CDR1 is SGHTA, CDR2 FQGNSA. This CDR3 is built from 16 residues. Sequencing used immunoSEQ multiplex PCR; TCRdb keeps in-frame clones, though not all of them. The repertoire holds some 130,000 clones, with around nine tenths as singletons. The sample was blood. The clonotype originates from a man aged 40-50 years in good health. The chain employs TRBV7-2 and TRBJ2-6; TRBD2 is a possible D gene (7 bases). The CDR3 nucleotides are TGTGCCAGCAGCTTGAGGGGGGGCTTCGGGGCCAACGTCCTGACTTTC. Translation gives CASSLRGGFGANVLTF. The entire variable domain, with the rest obtained from reference TRBV7-2 and TRBJ2-6, is as follows: GAGVSQSPSNKVTEKGKDVELRCDPISGHTALYWYRQSLGQGLEFLIYFQGNSAPDKSGLPSDRFSAERTGGSVSTLTIQRTQQEDSAVYLCASSLRGGFGANVLTFGAGSRLTVL.